A selection of T cell receptor beta chains follows, all from one sample in a study of blood T cell repertoires in COVID-19. TCRdb's table, derived via immunoSEQ multiplex PCR, lists solely in-frame clones and lacks some. The repertoire consists of some 220,000 clones, with about four fifths occurring once and the leading ten covering 4%. The sample was peripheral blood. These receptors all come from a man aged 50 to 60 with acute or convalescent COVID-19. CDR3s include the opening cysteine and the closing phenylalanine or tryptophan. The order of the fields is J gene, D gene, V gene, clone size, CDR3 protein, CDR3 DNA. D genes are given only for firm matches. Size values are once, few and many counts, or a class for expanded clones, and some rows have none.

J: TRBJ2-7
D: NA
V: TRBV5-1
size: NA
CDR3: CASSLGPEVAAYEQYF
DNA: TGCGCCAGCAGCTTGGGGCCCGAGGTCGCGGCCTACGAGCAGTACTTC

J: TRBJ2-7
D: NA
V: TRBV5-1
size: NA
CDR3: CASSLGNYLSEQYF
DNA: TGCGCCAGCAGCTTGGGTAACTACCTTTCTGAGCAGTACTTC

J: TRBJ1-5
D: NA
V: TRBV19
size: NA
CDR3: CASSSLQGISNQPQHF
DNA: TGTGCCAGTAGCTCCCTTCAGGGGATTAGCAATCAGCCCCAGCATTTT

J: TRBJ1-2
D: TRBD1
V: TRBV14
size: few
CDR3: CASSQAEAGQGFYGYTF
DNA: TGTGCCAGCAGCCAAGCGGAAGCGGGACAGGGTTTCTATGGCTACACCTTC

J: TRBJ1-2
D: NA
V: TRBV5-1
size: NA
CDR3: CASSLDLAYGYTF
DNA: TGCGCCAGCAGCTTGGACCTAGCTTATGGCTACACCTTC

J: TRBJ2-3
D: NA
V: TRBV6-5
size: once
CDR3: CASRQGPRDTQYF
DNA: TGTGCCAGCAGACAGGGACCCCGAGATACGCAGTATTTT

J: TRBJ1-2
D: NA
V: TRBV5-1
size: NA
CDR3: CASSLDSNYGYTF
DNA: TGCGCCAGCAGCTTGGACAGCAACTATGGCTACACCTTC

J: TRBJ2-1
D: TRBD2
V: TRBV3-1/TRBV3-2
size: NA
CDR3: CASSRARGGVNEQFF
DNA: TGTGCCAGCAGCCGCGCACGGGGGGGAGTTAATGAGCAGTTCTTC

J: TRBJ1-1
D: NA
V: TRBV5-1
size: NA
CDR3: CASSLARGVGTEAFF
DNA: TGCGCCAGCAGCTTGGCCCGGGGAGTCGGCACTGAAGCTTTCTTT

J: TRBJ2-7
D: NA
V: TRBV15
size: NA
CDR3: CATSRDFYEQYF
DNA: TGTGCCACCAGCAGGGACTTCTACGAGCAGTACTTC